This entry is about one TCR beta chain. The antigen it binds to is not known. Base quality data are lacking; no much larger clone is found one base away. The CDR3 has 15 amino acids, counting the end cysteine and phenylalanine. CDR3 DNA only is kept here, 45 bases in frame from base 1. From V the trimming removes 3 bases and from J it removes 5 bases, while the gene matches leave 7 bases of the junction unaccounted for. Looking up the germline V gene yields CDR1 KGHSH and CDR2 LQKENI. Whole blood was collected in K2EDTA tubes by collaborating institutions according to the institutions' own protocols. For TCRbeta analysis, collaborators shipped samples as frozen whole blood, isolated PBMCs, or DNA extracted from either of those sample types. The sample comes from a study of blood T cell repertoires in COVID-19 (dated by TCRdb to 2018 to 2020). A note on the overall study: Collaborator samples came from the United States, Italy and Spain and covered acute and convalescent phases of COVID-19. HLA class I and class II types, where available, came from metadata supplied by the sample provider rather than from assay-based typing. The repertoires were released in a freely available public database meant as a resource for research on the immune response to SARS-CoV-2. Samples came from the ongoing ImmuneRACE study (first 160 participants) plus 1,254 subjects from 6 global collaborators. The dataset comprised deeply sampled blood TCRbeta repertoires from subjects exposed to, actively infected with, or recovered from COVID-19. The sample metadata nearly always contained a de-identified subject ID, COVID-19 status, age in years and sex. The prospective study material was composed of cDNA or gDNA derived from T cells, B-cell-depleted T cells, or PBMCs.

The paper's findings and limits, for the study overall: How much clinical and demographic metadata was included differed by source and by participant, and the metadata was provided uncurated.

TCRbeta CDR3 regions were amplified from genomic DNA by means of the immunoSEQ Assay, a bias-controlled multiplex PCR. On the study's bioinformatics: The number of nucleated cells in each sample was estimated by amplification of reference gene primers within the assay. To quantify the absolute abundance of each unique TCRbeta CDR3 rearrangement, sequence reads were collapsed and filtered. For each sample, productive Simpson clonality was calculated as the square root of Simpson's diversity index across productive rearrangements. TCRdb stores this immuneACCESS table with in-frame sequences only. Part of the clones is absent; in the studies checked, under half of the shortfall reflects unresolved V genes, and no reason is known for the rest. For V, J and clone size, that table is used; D and trimming come from the DNA. The sample table records roughly 230,000 clones; about 85% of these occur just once. About 1% of the sample rests with the top ten.

Material: peripheral blood. This TCR came from a man aged 40-49 years with acute or convalescent COVID-19. The V and J segments used are TRBV18 and TRBJ2-3; 8 of the junction bases match TRBD1. This receptor has the CDR3 CASSPGQGLGDTQYF. The nucleotide sequence reads TGTGCCAGCTCACCCGGACAGGGATTAGGAGATACGCAGTATTTT.